The rows below give T cell receptor beta chains drawn from one sample of a study of technical replicates of blood from a few donors. Assay: immunoSEQ multiplex PCR; the TCRdb copy retains only in-frame clones and omits some. The data contain nearly 80,000 clones, 85% to 95% of them seen just once; the ten biggest clones take up around 0.37%. Sequenced: T cells isolated from PBMCs. The receptors here all came from a human donor in good health. CDR3s include the opening cysteine and the closing phenylalanine or tryptophan. The order of the fields is CDR3 DNA, CDR3 protein, clone size, D gene, J gene, V gene. A D gene is named only where the DNA matches it firmly. Clone size appears in some rows only: once, few, many, or a class for an expanded clone.

CDR3nt: TGTGCCAGCAGCTTAAATTTTATCTTCGGTTCACCCATATATTTT; CDR3aa: CASSLNFIFGSPIYF; abundance: NA; d_gene: NA; j_gene: TRBJ1-3; v_gene: TRBV11-3
CDR3nt: TGTGCCAGCCCGCCAGCGACAGGGTTCACAGATACGCAGTATTTT; CDR3aa: CASPPATGFTDTQYF; abundance: NA; d_gene: TRBD1; j_gene: TRBJ2-3; v_gene: TRBV7-8
CDR3nt: TGTGCCAGCAGTCCCCAGGGTCCAAATCAGCCCCAGCATTTT; CDR3aa: CASSPQGPNQPQHF; abundance: few; d_gene: NA; j_gene: TRBJ1-5; v_gene: TRBV27
CDR3nt: TGTGCCAGCAGTTACGGGCAGGGGTTCTACGAGCAGTACTTC; CDR3aa: CASSYGQGFYEQYF; abundance: NA; d_gene: NA; j_gene: TRBJ2-7; v_gene: TRBV6-5
CDR3nt: TGTGCCAGCAGCCCTCTCGACAGGGGAGGAAACACCATATATTTT; CDR3aa: CASSPLDRGGNTIYF; abundance: NA; d_gene: TRBD1; j_gene: TRBJ1-3; v_gene: TRBV27
CDR3nt: TGTGCCAGCACGGGTCACACAGATACGCAGTATTTT; CDR3aa: CASTGHTDTQYF; abundance: NA; d_gene: NA; j_gene: TRBJ2-3; v_gene: TRBV9
CDR3nt: TGTGCCAGCAGTGAAGCACTAGCACCGTTCTTC; CDR3aa: CASSEALAPFF; abundance: NA; d_gene: NA; j_gene: TRBJ2-1; v_gene: TRBV2
CDR3nt: TGTGCCAGTAGTCAAGACAGACCCAATCAGCCCCAGCATTTT; CDR3aa: CASSQDRPNQPQHF; abundance: once; d_gene: NA; j_gene: TRBJ1-5; v_gene: TRBV19
CDR3nt: TGTGCCAGCTCACCGACGGGACAGGGGGCTGTTCAGCCCCAGCATTTT; CDR3aa: CASSPTGQGAVQPQHF; abundance: NA; d_gene: TRBD1; j_gene: TRBJ1-5; v_gene: TRBV18
CDR3nt: TGCAGCGTTGGACTAGCGGGAGGCACTGATACGCAGTATTTT; CDR3aa: CSVGLAGGTDTQYF; abundance: NA; d_gene: TRBD2; j_gene: TRBJ2-3; v_gene: TRBV29-1
CDR3nt: TGTGCCACCAGCAGAGATCTTGTAATACAGGGTGGAAAACTGTTTTTT; CDR3aa: CATSRDLVIQGGKLFF; abundance: once; d_gene: NA; j_gene: TRBJ1-4; v_gene: TRBV15
CDR3nt: TGTGCCAGCAGCCCGCGGCCTCAAGAGACCCAGTACTTC; CDR3aa: CASSPRPQETQYF; abundance: NA; d_gene: NA; j_gene: TRBJ2-5; v_gene: TRBV11-3
CDR3nt: TGTGCCTGGAGTCCCGGGACAGGCAATCAGCCCCAGCATTTT; CDR3aa: CAWSPGTGNQPQHF; abundance: NA; d_gene: TRBD1; j_gene: TRBJ1-5; v_gene: TRBV30
CDR3nt: TGTGCCGGGACAGGGGGCCACGAGCAGTACTTC; CDR3aa: CAGTGGHEQYF; abundance: NA; d_gene: TRBD1; j_gene: TRBJ2-7; v_gene: TRBV30
CDR3nt: TGTGCCAGCAGCACAAGTGCTAGCACAGATACGCAGTATTTT; CDR3aa: CASSTSASTDTQYF; abundance: NA; d_gene: NA; j_gene: TRBJ2-3; v_gene: TRBV6-5
CDR3nt: TGTGCCAGCGGGCCCAGTATTACCCAGCAGTACTTC; CDR3aa: CASGPSITQQYF; abundance: NA; d_gene: NA; j_gene: TRBJ2-7; v_gene: TRBV27
CDR3nt: TGTGCCAGCAGTTTATCAAGGACAGGGGCAAATCAGCCCCAGCATTTT; CDR3aa: CASSLSRTGANQPQHF; abundance: NA; d_gene: TRBD1; j_gene: TRBJ1-5; v_gene: TRBV27
CDR3nt: TGTGCCAGCTCACCGCGGACAGGGAATCAGCCCCAGCATTTT; CDR3aa: CASSPRTGNQPQHF; abundance: NA; d_gene: TRBD1; j_gene: TRBJ1-5; v_gene: TRBV18
CDR3nt: TGTGCCAGCAGGTGGGCAGGGGGCAATCAGCCCCAGCATTTT; CDR3aa: CASRWAGGNQPQHF; abundance: NA; d_gene: NA; j_gene: TRBJ1-5; v_gene: TRBV6-1
CDR3nt: TGCGCCAGCAGCCAGCCAGGGGTGAACTATGGCTACACCTTC; CDR3aa: CASSQPGVNYGYTF; abundance: once; d_gene: NA; j_gene: TRBJ1-2; v_gene: TRBV5-1
CDR3nt: TGTGCCAGCAGCGACCGGGACAGCCAAGAGACCCAGTACTTC; CDR3aa: CASSDRDSQETQYF; abundance: NA; d_gene: TRBD1; j_gene: TRBJ2-5; v_gene: TRBV9
CDR3nt: TGCAGCCATCCGGGACTAGCGTTCACAGATACGCAGTATTTT; CDR3aa: CSHPGLAFTDTQYF; abundance: once; d_gene: TRBD2; j_gene: TRBJ2-3; v_gene: TRBV29-1
CDR3nt: TGTGCCAGCAGCCCCAAGGTGGGACTAGCGGGAGTCTACGAGCAGTACTTC; CDR3aa: CASSPKVGLAGVYEQYF; abundance: NA; d_gene: TRBD2; j_gene: TRBJ2-7; v_gene: TRBV14
CDR3nt: TGTGCCAGCAGTTTATACTACGGAAGCTCCTACAATGAGCAGTTCTTC; CDR3aa: CASSLYYGSSYNEQFF; abundance: NA; d_gene: NA; j_gene: TRBJ2-1; v_gene: TRBV27
CDR3nt: TGTGCCAGCAGCATTAAATATGTCACTGAAGCTTTCTTT; CDR3aa: CASSIKYVTEAFF; abundance: NA; d_gene: NA; j_gene: TRBJ1-1; v_gene: TRBV7-2
CDR3nt: TGTGCCAGCAGTTTATCAGGGGGAAATCAGCCCCAGCATTTT; CDR3aa: CASSLSGGNQPQHF; abundance: NA; d_gene: NA; j_gene: TRBJ1-5; v_gene: TRBV27
CDR3nt: TGTGCCAGCAGCCAGGACTCTTACACTGAAGCTTTCTTT; CDR3aa: CASSQDSYTEAFF; abundance: NA; d_gene: NA; j_gene: TRBJ1-1; v_gene: TRBV11-3
CDR3nt: TGTGCCAGCAGCGTACAGGACTCTGGGGCCAACGTCCTGACTTTC; CDR3aa: CASSVQDSGANVLTF; abundance: once; d_gene: NA; j_gene: TRBJ2-6; v_gene: TRBV9
CDR3nt: TGTGCCAGCAGTTACGGTTGGAAGCGGGAAGGCGGGGAGCTGTTTTTT; CDR3aa: CASSYGWKREGGELFF; abundance: NA; d_gene: TRBD2; j_gene: TRBJ2-2; v_gene: TRBV6-6
CDR3nt: TGCAGTGCTGGGCTGCATGAGCAGTTCTTC; CDR3aa: CSAGLHEQFF; abundance: NA; d_gene: NA; j_gene: TRBJ2-1; v_gene: TRBV20-1
CDR3nt: TGTGCCAGCAGCTTCGCAGGGGCCACACAAGAGACCCAGTACTTC; CDR3aa: CASSFAGATQETQYF; abundance: NA; d_gene: NA; j_gene: TRBJ2-5; v_gene: TRBV7-2
CDR3nt: TGCGCCAGCAGCCAAGAAATAACGACAGGGGGTTCCTACGAGCAGTACTTC; CDR3aa: CASSQEITTGGSYEQYF; abundance: NA; d_gene: TRBD1; j_gene: TRBJ2-7; v_gene: TRBV4-1
CDR3nt: TGTGCCAGCAGCCGCAGGGGTTCTGGAAACACCATATATTTT; CDR3aa: CASSRRGSGNTIYF; abundance: NA; d_gene: NA; j_gene: TRBJ1-3; v_gene: TRBV6-5
CDR3nt: TGTGCCAGCAGGGGACAGGGGGGCTCCTACGAGCAGTACTTC; CDR3aa: CASRGQGGSYEQYF; abundance: NA; d_gene: TRBD1; j_gene: TRBJ2-7; v_gene: TRBV11-2
CDR3nt: TGTGCCAGCAGCTCCGGACAGGGGGCGCATGAAAAACTGTTTTTT; CDR3aa: CASSSGQGAHEKLFF; abundance: NA; d_gene: TRBD1; j_gene: TRBJ1-4; v_gene: TRBV7-8
CDR3nt: TGTGCCAGCAGCCCGAGTCCCGGGAGAAAATGGGACAATGAGCAGTTCTTC; CDR3aa: CASSPSPGRKWDNEQFF; abundance: NA; d_gene: NA; j_gene: TRBJ2-1; v_gene: TRBV7-9
CDR3nt: TGTGCCAGCAGTGAAGCGAGAATACTTGAAGCTTTCTTT; CDR3aa: CASSEARILEAFF; abundance: NA; d_gene: NA; j_gene: TRBJ1-1; v_gene: TRBV6-1
CDR3nt: TGTGCCAGCAGGTCGACAGGGGGCTATCAGCCCCAGCATTTT; CDR3aa: CASRSTGGYQPQHF; abundance: once; d_gene: TRBD1; j_gene: TRBJ1-5; v_gene: TRBV6-1
CDR3nt: TGCGCCAGCAGCCAAGAACAGGGATCGTACACTGAAGCTTTCTTT; CDR3aa: CASSQEQGSYTEAFF; abundance: NA; d_gene: NA; j_gene: TRBJ1-1; v_gene: TRBV4-1
CDR3nt: TGTGCCAGCTCACCTTCAGGGGAATACAATGAGCAGTTCTTC; CDR3aa: CASSPSGEYNEQFF; abundance: NA; d_gene: NA; j_gene: TRBJ2-1; v_gene: TRBV18
CDR3nt: TGTGCCAGCAGCTTAGGGACAGGGGGCGCCCCCTCCTACGAGCAGTACTTC; CDR3aa: CASSLGTGGAPSYEQYF; abundance: NA; d_gene: TRBD1; j_gene: TRBJ2-7; v_gene: TRBV7-6
CDR3nt: TGCAGCGTTGGTAATCAGGGAATGGTTACTGAAAAACTGTTTTTT; CDR3aa: CSVGNQGMVTEKLFF; abundance: NA; d_gene: NA; j_gene: TRBJ1-4; v_gene: TRBV29-1
CDR3nt: TGTGCCAGCAGTGAAGGCCAGCGGGGTATAACCACAGATACGCAGTATTTT; CDR3aa: CASSEGQRGITTDTQYF; abundance: NA; d_gene: TRBD2; j_gene: TRBJ2-3; v_gene: TRBV6-1
CDR3nt: TGTGCCAGCAGACATACAGGGGAGAACAATCAGCCCCAGCATTTT; CDR3aa: CASRHTGENNQPQHF; abundance: NA; d_gene: TRBD1; j_gene: TRBJ1-5; v_gene: TRBV28
CDR3nt: TGTGCCAGCAGCCCCGACATGATCGAGCAGTACTTC; CDR3aa: CASSPDMIEQYF; abundance: once; d_gene: NA; j_gene: TRBJ2-7; v_gene: TRBV5-6
CDR3nt: TGTGCCTGGAGTCCGAGTAGAAACTACGAGCAGTACTTC; CDR3aa: CAWSPSRNYEQYF; abundance: NA; d_gene: NA; j_gene: TRBJ2-7; v_gene: TRBV30
CDR3nt: TGTGCCAGCAGTTACTCGGGACAGTACTCTGGAAACACCATATATTTT; CDR3aa: CASSYSGQYSGNTIYF; abundance: NA; d_gene: TRBD1; j_gene: TRBJ1-3; v_gene: TRBV6-6
CDR3nt: TGTGCCAGCAGTTTGTCCGCCGGGGACTACACCTTC; CDR3aa: CASSLSAGDYTF; abundance: NA; d_gene: NA; j_gene: TRBJ1-2; v_gene: TRBV28